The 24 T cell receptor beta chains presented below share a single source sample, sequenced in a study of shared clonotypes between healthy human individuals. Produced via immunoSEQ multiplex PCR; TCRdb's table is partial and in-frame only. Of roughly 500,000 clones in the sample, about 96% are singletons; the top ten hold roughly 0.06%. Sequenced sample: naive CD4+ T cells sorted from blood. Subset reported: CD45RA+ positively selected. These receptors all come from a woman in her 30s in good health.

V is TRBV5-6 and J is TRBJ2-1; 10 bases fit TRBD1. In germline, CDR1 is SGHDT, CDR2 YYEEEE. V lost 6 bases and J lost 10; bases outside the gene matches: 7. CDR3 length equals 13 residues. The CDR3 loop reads CASKTGTGDEQFF. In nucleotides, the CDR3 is TGTGCCAGCAAGACCGGGACAGGGGACGAGCAGTTCTTC.

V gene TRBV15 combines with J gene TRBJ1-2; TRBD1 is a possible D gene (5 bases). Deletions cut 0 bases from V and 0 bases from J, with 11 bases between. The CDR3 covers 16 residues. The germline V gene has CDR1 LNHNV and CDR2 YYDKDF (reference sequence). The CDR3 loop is CATSRDGEGSNYGYTF. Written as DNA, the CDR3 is TGTGCCACCAGCAGAGATGGGGAGGGGTCTAACTATGGCTACACCTTC.

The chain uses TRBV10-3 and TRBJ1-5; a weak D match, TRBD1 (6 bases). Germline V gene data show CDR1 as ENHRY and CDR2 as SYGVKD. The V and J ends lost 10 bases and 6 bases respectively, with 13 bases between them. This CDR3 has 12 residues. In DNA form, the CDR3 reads TGTGCCAGGCGACAGGTCTGTCAGCCCCAGCATTTT. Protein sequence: CARRQVCQPQHF.

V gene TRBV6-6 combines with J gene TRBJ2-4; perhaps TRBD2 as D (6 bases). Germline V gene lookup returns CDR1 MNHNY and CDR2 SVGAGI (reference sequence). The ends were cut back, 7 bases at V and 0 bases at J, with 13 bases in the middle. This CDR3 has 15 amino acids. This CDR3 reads CASTDGSVAKNIQYF. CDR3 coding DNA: TGTGCCAGCACAGACGGGAGCGTAGCCAAAAACATTCAGTACTTC.

CDR3 loop: CASSISTGGTTEAFF. In nucleotides, the CDR3 is TGTGCCAGTAGTATAAGCACAGGGGGGACAACTGAAGCTTTCTTT. The chain combines TRBV19 with TRBJ1-1, with 8 positions matching TRBD1. The junction had 7 bases not matched to a gene; V was cut back by 2 bases and J by 5 bases. The CDR3 spans 15 residues. Germline V gene sequence: CDR1 LNHDA, CDR2 SQIVND (reference sequence).

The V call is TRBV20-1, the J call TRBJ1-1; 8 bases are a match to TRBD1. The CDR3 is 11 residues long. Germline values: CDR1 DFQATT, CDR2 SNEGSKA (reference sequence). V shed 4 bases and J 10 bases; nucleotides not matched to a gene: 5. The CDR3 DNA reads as TGCAGTGCTACGACAGGGGAGGTAGCTTTCTTT. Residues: CSATTGEVAFF.

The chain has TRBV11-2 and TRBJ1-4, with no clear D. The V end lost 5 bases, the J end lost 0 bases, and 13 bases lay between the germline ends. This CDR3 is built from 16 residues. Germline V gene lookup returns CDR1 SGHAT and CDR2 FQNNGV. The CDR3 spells CASSHLSWTTNEKLFF. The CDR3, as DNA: TGTGCCAGCAGCCACCTTTCATGGACAACTAATGAAAAACTGTTTTTT. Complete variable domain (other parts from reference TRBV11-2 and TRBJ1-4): EAGVAQSPRYKIIEKRQSVAFWCNPISGHATLYWYQQILGQGPKLLIQFQNNGVVDDSQLPKDRFSAERLKGVDSTLKIQPAKLEDSAVYLCASSHLSWTTNEKLFFGSGTQLSVL.

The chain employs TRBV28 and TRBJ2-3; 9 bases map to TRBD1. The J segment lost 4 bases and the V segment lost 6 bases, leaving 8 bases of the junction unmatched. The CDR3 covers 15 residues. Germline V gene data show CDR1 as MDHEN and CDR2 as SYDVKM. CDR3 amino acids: CASRHGDRVADTQYF. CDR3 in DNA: TGTGCCAGCAGGCACGGGGACAGGGTCGCAGATACGCAGTATTTT.

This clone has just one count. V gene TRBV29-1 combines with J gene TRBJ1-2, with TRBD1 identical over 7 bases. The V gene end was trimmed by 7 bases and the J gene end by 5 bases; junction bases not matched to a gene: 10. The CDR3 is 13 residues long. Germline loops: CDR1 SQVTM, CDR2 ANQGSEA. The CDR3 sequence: CSAAGGRRYGYTF. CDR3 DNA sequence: TGCAGCGCCGCAGGGGGACGGAGATATGGCTACACCTTC.

The CDR3 loop reads CSVEFSVQFF. CDR3 bases: TGCAGCGTTGAATTCTCGGTGCAGTTCTTC. The V call is TRBV29-1, the J call TRBJ2-1; D is ambiguous. The germline V gene encodes CDR1 SQVTM and CDR2 ANQGSEA. The CDR3 loop spans 10 amino acids. V lost 2 bases, J lost 12 bases, and 8 bases lay in between.

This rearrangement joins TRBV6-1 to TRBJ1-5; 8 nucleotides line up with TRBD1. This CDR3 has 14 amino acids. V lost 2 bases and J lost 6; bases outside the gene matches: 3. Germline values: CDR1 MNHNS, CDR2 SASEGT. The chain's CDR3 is CASSETGGVQPQHF. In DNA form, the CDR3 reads TGTGCCAGCAGTGAAACAGGGGGGGTTCAGCCCCAGCATTTT.

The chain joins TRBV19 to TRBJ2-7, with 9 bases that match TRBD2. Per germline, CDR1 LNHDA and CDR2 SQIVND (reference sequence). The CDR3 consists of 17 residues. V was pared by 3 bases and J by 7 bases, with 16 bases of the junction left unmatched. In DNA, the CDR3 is TGTGCCAGTAGTATGCTAGCGGGAACGGTTCCAGTCGGGGAGCAGTACTTC. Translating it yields CASSMLAGTVPVGEQYF.

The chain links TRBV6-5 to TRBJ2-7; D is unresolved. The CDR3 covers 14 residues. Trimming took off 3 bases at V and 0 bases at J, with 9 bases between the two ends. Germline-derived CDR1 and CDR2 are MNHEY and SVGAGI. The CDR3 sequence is CASSYQPSSYEQYF. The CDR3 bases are TGTGCCAGCAGTTATCAGCCGAGCTCCTACGAGCAGTACTTC.

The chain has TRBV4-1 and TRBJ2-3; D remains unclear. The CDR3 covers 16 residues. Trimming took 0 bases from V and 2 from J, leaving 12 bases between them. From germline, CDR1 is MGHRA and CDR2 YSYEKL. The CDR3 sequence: CASSQELIAPTDTQYF. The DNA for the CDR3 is TGCGCCAGCAGCCAAGAGTTGATAGCCCCCACAGATACGCAGTATTTT.

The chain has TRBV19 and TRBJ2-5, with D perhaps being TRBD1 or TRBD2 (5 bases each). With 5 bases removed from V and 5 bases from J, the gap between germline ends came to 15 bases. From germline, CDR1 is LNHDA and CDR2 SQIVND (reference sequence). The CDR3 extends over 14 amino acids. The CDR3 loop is CASSGRGPKETQYF. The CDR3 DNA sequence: TGTGCCAGTAGTGGCCGGGGACCTAAGGAGACCCAGTACTTC.

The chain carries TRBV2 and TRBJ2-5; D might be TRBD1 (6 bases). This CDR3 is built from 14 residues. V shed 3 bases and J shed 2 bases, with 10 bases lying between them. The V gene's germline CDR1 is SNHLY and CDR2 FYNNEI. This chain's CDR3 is CASSDRQVQETQYF. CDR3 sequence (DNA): TGTGCCAGCAGTGACAGACAGGTTCAAGAGACCCAGTACTTC. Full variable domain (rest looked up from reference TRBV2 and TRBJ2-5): EPEVTQTPSHQVTQMGQEVILRCVPISNHLYFYWYRQILGQKVEFLVSFYNNEISEKSEIFDDQFSVERPDGSNFTLKIRSTKLEDSAMYFCASSDRQVQETQYFGPGTRLLVL.

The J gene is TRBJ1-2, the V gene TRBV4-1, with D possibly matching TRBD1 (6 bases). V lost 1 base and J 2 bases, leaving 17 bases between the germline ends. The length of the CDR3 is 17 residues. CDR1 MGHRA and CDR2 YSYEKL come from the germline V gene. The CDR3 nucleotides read TGCGCCAGCAGCCAAGCTCTGGACAGCCTAACAAACTATGGCTACACCTTC. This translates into CASSQALDSLTNYGYTF.

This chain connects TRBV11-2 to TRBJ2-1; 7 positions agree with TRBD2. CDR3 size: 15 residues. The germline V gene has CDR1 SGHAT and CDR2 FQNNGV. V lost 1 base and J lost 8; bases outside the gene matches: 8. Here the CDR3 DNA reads TGTGCCAGCAGCTTAGGGGGAGGGCAGATGGATGAGCAGTTCTTC. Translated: CASSLGGGQMDEQFF.

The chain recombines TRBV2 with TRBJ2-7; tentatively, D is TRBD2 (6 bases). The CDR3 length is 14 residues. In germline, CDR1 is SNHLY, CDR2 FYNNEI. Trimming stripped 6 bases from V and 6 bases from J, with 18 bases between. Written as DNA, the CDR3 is TGTGCCAGCAGCCCCGGGGCGGGACCCCTCGAGCAGTACTTC. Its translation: CASSPGAGPLEQYF.

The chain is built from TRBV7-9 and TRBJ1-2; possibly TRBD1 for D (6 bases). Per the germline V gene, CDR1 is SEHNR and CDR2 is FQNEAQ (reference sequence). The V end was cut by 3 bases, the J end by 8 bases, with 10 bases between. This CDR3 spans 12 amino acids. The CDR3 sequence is CASSLGQGGYTF. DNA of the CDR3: TGTGCCAGCAGCTTGGGACAAGGGGGCTACACCTTC.

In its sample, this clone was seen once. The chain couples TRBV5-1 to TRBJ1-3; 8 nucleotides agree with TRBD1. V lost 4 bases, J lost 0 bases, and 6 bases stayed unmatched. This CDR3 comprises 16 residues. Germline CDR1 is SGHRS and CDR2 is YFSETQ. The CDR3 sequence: CASSHGQGGSGNTIYF. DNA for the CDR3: TGCGCCAGCAGCCATGGACAGGGAGGCTCTGGAAACACCATATATTTT.

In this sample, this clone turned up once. CDR3 bases: TGCAGCGTTGAGGGGGGGCAAAGCAATCAGCCCCAGCATTTT. Protein: CSVEGGQSNQPQHF. The chain joins TRBV29-1 to TRBJ1-5; maybe TRBD1 (6 bases). V dropped 3 bases and J dropped 1 base, with 10 bases sitting between them. Per germline, CDR1 SQVTM and CDR2 ANQGSEA. The CDR3 contains 14 residues.

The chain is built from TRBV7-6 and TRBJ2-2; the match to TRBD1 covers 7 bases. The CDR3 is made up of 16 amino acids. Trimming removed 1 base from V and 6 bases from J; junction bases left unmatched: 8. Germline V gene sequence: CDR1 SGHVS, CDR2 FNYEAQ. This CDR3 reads CASSLDARGYSGELFF. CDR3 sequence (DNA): TGTGCCAGCAGCTTAGACGCCAGGGGGTATTCCGGGGAGCTGTTTTTT.

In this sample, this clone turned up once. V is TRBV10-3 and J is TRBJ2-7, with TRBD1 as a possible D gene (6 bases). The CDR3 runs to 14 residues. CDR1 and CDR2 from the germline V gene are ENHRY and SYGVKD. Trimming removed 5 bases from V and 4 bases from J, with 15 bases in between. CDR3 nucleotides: TGTGCCATCAGTTACTCGGGACAAACTTACGAGCAGTACTTC. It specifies CAISYSGQTYEQYF.